The present T cell receptor (beta chain) was sequenced within a study of cytomegalovirus exposure and HLA in healthy donors. PCR amplification relied on 60 Vbeta primers (plus 13 Jbeta primers). Data came from immunoSEQ multiplex PCR; TCRdb stores just in-frame clones and leaves some out. The table shows 140,000 to 150,000 clones, with 70% to 80% occurring only once. The CDR3 has 14 amino acids. Trimming left V 3 bases short and J 4 bases short, with 13 bases between. Germline V CDR1 and CDR2: SQVTM, ANQGSEA. General observations from the study: Because they were indistinguishable, some V segments, including TRBV6-2 and TRBV6-3, were excluded.

As to this clone: Its matching antigen is unknown.

The V gene is TRBV29-1, the J gene TRBJ2-1, with D possibly being TRBD2 (6 bases). This receptor was identified in a woman in her late teens or twenties in good health and CMV-seropositive. The specimen was PBMCs. In DNA form, the CDR3 reads TGCAGCGTTGATCGAGCGGGCGTTTACAATGAGCAGTTCTTC. Amino acids: CSVDRAGVYNEQFF.